This T cell receptor (beta chain) was captured by sequencing in a study of metastatic and nonmetastatic thyroid tumors. Study information: Repertoires of blood and of tissue (tumor or nodule) from malignant and benign thyroid patients were compared.

CDR3 length equals 15 residues. V trimming: 6 bases; J trimming: 5 bases; junction bases outside the gene matches: 10. Original methodology: A papillary thyroid cancer distant-metastasis classifier was built from CDR3 differences across clinicopathological groups. MiXCR was used by TCRdb to re-call the PCR reads. V and J calls and clone size were set by TCRdb, not the authors. This table has about 16,000 clones, around a fifth appearing once. No patient received treatment before thyroid surgery. A word on this clone: A clone one base away is much larger, so this may be a read error.

The sequenced sample consisted of adjacent normal tissue. The origin of this receptor is a female donor with papillary thyroid cancer or a benign thyroid nodule (not recorded which). Some clones in this sample may be carry-over from other donors' samples. The chain carries TRBV12-3 or TRBV12-4 and TRBJ1-2, with 9 bases identical to TRBD1. CDR3 sequence reads: CASSNRPTGGYGYTF. CDR3 bases: TGTGCCAGCAGCAACCGACCGACAGGGGGGTATGGCTACACCTTC.